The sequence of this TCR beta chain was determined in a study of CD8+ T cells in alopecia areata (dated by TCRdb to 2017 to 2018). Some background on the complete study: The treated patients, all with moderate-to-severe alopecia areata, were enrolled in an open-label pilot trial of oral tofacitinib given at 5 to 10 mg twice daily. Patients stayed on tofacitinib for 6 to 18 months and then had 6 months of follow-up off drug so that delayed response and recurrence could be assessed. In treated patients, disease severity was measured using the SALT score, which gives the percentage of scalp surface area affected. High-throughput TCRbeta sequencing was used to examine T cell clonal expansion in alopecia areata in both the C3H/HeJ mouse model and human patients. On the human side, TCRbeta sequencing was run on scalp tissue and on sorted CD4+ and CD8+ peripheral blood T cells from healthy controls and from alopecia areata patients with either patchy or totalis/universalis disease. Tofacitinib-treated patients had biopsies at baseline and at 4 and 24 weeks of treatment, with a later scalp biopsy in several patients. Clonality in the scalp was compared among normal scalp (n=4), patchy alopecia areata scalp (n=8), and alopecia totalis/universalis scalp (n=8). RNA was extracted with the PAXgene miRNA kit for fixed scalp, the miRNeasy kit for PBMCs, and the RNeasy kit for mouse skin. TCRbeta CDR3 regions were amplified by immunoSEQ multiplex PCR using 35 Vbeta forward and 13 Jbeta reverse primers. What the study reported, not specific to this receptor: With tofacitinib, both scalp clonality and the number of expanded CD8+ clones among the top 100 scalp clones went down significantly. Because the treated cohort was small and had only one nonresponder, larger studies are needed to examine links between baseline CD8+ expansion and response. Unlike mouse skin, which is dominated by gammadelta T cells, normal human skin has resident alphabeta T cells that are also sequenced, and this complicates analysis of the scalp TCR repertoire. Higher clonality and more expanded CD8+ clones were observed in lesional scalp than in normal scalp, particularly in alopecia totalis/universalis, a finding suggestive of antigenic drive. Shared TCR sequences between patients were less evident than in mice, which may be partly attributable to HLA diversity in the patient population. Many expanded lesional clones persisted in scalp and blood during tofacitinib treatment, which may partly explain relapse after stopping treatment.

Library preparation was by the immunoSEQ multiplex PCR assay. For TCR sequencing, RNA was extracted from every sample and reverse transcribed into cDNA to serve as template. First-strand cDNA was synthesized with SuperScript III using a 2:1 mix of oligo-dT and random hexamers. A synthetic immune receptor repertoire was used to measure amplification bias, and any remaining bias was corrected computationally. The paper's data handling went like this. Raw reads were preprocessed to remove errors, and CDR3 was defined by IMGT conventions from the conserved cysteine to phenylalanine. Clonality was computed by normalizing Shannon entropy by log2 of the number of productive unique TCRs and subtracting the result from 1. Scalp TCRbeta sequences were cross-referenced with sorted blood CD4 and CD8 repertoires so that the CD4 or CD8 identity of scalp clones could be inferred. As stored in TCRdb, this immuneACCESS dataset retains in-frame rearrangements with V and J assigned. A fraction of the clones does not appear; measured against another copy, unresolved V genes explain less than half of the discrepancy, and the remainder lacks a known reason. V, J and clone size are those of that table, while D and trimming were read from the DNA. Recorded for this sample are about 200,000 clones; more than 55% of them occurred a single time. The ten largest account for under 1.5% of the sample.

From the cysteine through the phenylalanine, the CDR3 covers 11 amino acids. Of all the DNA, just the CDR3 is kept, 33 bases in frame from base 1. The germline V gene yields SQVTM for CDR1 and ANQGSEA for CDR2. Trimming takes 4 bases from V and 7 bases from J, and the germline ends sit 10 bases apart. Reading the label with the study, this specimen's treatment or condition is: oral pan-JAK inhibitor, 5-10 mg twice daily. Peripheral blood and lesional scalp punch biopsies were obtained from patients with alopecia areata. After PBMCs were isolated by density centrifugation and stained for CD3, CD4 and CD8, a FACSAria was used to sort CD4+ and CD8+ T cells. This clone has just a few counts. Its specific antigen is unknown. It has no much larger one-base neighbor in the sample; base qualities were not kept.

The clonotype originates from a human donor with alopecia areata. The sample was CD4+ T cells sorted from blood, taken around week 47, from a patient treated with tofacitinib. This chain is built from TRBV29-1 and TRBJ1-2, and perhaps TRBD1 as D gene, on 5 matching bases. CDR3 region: CSVGDPGGYTF. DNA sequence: TGCAGCGTTGGGGACCCTGGTGGCTACACCTTC.